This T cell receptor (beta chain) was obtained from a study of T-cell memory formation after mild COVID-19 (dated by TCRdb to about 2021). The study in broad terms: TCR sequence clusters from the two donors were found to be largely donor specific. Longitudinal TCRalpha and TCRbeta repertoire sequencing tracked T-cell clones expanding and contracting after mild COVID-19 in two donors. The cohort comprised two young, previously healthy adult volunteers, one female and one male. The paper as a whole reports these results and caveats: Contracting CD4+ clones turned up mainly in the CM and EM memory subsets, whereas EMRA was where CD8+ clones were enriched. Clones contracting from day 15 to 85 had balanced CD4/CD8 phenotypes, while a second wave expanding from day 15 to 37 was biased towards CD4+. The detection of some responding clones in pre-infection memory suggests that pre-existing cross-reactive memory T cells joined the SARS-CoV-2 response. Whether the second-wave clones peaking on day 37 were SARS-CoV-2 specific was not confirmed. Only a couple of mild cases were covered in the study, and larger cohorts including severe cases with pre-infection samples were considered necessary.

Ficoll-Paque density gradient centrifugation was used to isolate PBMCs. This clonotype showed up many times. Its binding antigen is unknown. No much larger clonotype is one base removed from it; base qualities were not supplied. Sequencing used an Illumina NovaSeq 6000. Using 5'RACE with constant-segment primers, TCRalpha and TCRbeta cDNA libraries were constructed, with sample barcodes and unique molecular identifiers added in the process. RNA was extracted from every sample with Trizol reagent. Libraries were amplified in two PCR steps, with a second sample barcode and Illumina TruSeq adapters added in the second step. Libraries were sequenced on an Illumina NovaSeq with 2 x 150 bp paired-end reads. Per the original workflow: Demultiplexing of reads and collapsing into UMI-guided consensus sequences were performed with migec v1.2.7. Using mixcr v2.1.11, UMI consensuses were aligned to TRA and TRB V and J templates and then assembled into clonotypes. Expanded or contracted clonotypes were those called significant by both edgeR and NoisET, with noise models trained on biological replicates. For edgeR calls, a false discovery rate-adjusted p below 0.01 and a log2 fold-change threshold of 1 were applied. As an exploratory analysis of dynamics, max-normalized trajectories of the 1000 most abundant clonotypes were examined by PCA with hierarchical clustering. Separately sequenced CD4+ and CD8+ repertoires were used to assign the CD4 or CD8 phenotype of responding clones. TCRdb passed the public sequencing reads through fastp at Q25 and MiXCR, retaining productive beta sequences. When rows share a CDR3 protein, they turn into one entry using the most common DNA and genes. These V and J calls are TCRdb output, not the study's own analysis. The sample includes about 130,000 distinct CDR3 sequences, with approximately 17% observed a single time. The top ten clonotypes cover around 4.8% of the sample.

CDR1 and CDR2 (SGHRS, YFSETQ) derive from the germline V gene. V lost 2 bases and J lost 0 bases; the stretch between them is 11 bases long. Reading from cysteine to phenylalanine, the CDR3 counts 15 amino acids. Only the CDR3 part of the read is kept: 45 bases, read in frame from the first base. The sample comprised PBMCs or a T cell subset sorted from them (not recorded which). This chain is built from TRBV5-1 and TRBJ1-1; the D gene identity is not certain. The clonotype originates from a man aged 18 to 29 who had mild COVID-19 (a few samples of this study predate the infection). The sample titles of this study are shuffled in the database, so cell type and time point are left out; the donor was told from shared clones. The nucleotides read TGCGCCAGCAGCTTCTCGACCGGCATGAACACTGAAGCTTTCTTT. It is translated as CASSFSTGMNTEAFF. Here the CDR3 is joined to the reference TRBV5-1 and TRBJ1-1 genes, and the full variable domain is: KAGVTQTPRYLIKTRGQQVTLSCSPISGHRSVSWYQQTPGQGLQFLFEYFSETQRNKGNFPGRFSGRQFSNSRSEMNVSTLELGDSALYLCASSFSTGMNTEAFFGQGTRLTVV.